The 22 T cell receptor beta chains reported below all come from one sample, sequenced in a study of T cell changes during pregnancy in multiple sclerosis. Produced via immunoSEQ multiplex PCR; TCRdb's table is partial and in-frame only. The sample has fewer than 65,000 clones, about nine tenths seen once. Sample: peripheral blood, taken in the third trimester of pregnancy. The receptors originated from a female donor in good health, enrolled as a control in a pregnancy study.

J is TRBJ2-1 and V is TRBV9; D is undetermined. Trimming shortened V by 3 bases and J by 0 bases, and 7 bases separated the two germline ends. The CDR3 has 14 amino acids. Per germline, CDR1 SGDLS and CDR2 YYNGEE. The CDR3 coding sequence is TGTGCCAGCAGCGGCGTCGGCTCCTACAATGAGCAGTTCTTC. Translation gives CASSGVGSYNEQFF.

The V and J genes are TRBV5-1 and TRBJ2-3; D is possibly TRBD1 (5 bases). The CDR3 loop spans 16 amino acids. Trimming shortened V by 4 bases and J by 2 bases, and 17 bases separated the two germline ends. CDR1 SGHRS and CDR2 YFSETQ come from the germline V gene. This CDR3 is CASSQPIQGATDTQYF. The CDR3 coding sequence is TGCGCCAGCAGCCAGCCGATTCAGGGCGCCACAGATACGCAGTATTTT.

The chain combines TRBV7-9 with TRBJ1-1; D gene uncertain. CDR3 length: 13 residues. V was pared by 5 bases and J by 3 bases, with 10 bases between. Germline assignment: CDR1 SEHNR and CDR2 FQNEAQ (reference sequence). CDR3 DNA sequence: TGTGCCAGCAGCGTTAGGGAGTACACTGAAGCTTTCTTT. It is translated as CASSVREYTEAFF.

Only one count was recorded for this clone. J is TRBJ2-1 and V is TRBV2; D not certain. V was cut by 8 bases and J by 5 bases, with 7 bases left in between. The CDR3 sequence is 11 residues long. Germline V gives CDR1 SNHLY, CDR2 FYNNEI. CDR3 in DNA: TGTGCCAGCTACAGAAACAATGAGCAGTTCTTC. It codes for CASYRNNEQFF.

The V gene is TRBV7-2, the J gene TRBJ1-1; D is unresolved. Per germline, CDR1 SGHTA and CDR2 FQGNSA. The length of the CDR3 is 17 residues. The V end was cut by 0 bases, the J end by 2 bases, with 16 bases between. The CDR3 region has the DNA TGTGCCAGCAGCTTAGCAAATCGTTTTCGGTCAAACACTGAAGCTTTCTTT. This translates into CASSLANRFRSNTEAFF.

The chain carries TRBV5-4 and TRBJ1-5; the match to TRBD1 covers 9 bases. The CDR3 consists of 15 residues. V was pared by 0 bases and J by 6 bases, with 4 bases of the junction left unmatched. The V gene's germline CDR1 is SGHNT and CDR2 YYREEE (reference sequence). For the CDR3, the DNA is TGTGCCAGCAGCTTGGGGACAGGGGATACTCAGCCCCAGCATTTT. Protein sequence: CASSLGTGDTQPQHF. Supplemented by reference TRBV5-4 and TRBJ1-5, the full variable domain reads ETGVTQSPTHLIKTRGQQVTLRCSSQSGHNTVSWYQQALGQGPQFIFQYYREEENGRGNFPPRFSGLQFPNYSSELNVNALELDDSALYLCASSLGTGDTQPQHFGDGTRLSIL.

This chain connects TRBV18 to TRBJ1-1; 10 bases align to TRBD1. Germline CDR1 is KGHSH and CDR2 is LQKENI. The CDR3 is made up of 16 amino acids. The junction had 7 bases not matched to a gene; V was cut back by 2 bases and J by 4 bases. The CDR3 bases are TGTGCCAGCTCACCAGGGACAGGGGCCTTGGTCACTGAAGCTTTCTTT. It yields the protein CASSPGTGALVTEAFF.

This rearrangement joins TRBV19 to TRBJ2-7; 8 bases fit TRBD1. The CDR3 sequence is 15 residues long. V lost 3 bases to trimming and J lost 2 bases; unmatched junction nucleotides: 6. Germline V gene sequence: CDR1 LNHDA, CDR2 SQIVND (reference sequence). CDR3 residues: CASSIGQGATYEQYF. CDR3 DNA sequence: TGTGCCAGTAGTATCGGACAGGGCGCAACCTACGAGCAGTACTTC.

The J gene is TRBJ2-3, the V gene TRBV11-1, with 10 bases aligning to TRBD2. This CDR3 is 14 amino acids long. Germline V gene sequence: CDR1 SGHAT, CDR2 FQDESV (reference sequence). Unmatched junction bases numbered 4, after V lost 5 bases and J lost 5 bases. The CDR3 loop is CASSMGLALDTQYF. As DNA, the CDR3 is TGTGCCAGCAGCATGGGACTAGCGCTAGATACGCAGTATTTT.

This CDR3 reads CASSRYTYNEQFF. CDR3 nucleotides: TGTGCCAGCAGTCGTTACACCTACAATGAGCAGTTCTTC. The V call is TRBV6-5, the J call TRBJ2-1, with unresolved D. CDR1 is MNHEY, CDR2 SVGAGI, per germline. There are 13 residues in the CDR3. The V gene lost 5 bases and the J gene lost 2 bases, with 7 bases spanning the gap.

CDR3 sequence reads: CASSPDSPNTGELFF. CDR3 bases: TGTGCCAGCAGCCCGGACTCACCGAACACCGGGGAGCTGTTTTTT. The chain combines TRBV7-3 with TRBJ2-2, with a tentative D call TRBD2 (5 bases). With 5 bases removed from V and 0 bases from J, the gap between germline ends came to 10 bases. The CDR3 runs 15 residues. Germline V gene sequence: CDR1 SGHTA, CDR2 FQGTGA.

This sequence joins TRBV6-7 and TRBJ2-2, with D maybe TRBD2 (7 bases). TRBV6-7 is an ORF, and what it does is uncertain. The CDR3 totals 15 residues. V lost 5 bases and J 5 bases, leaving 15 bases between the germline ends. CDR3 bases: TGTGCCAGCAGTAGAGGGGGGGCGAGTACCGGGGAGCTGTTTTTT. It specifies CASSRGGASTGELFF.

J is TRBJ2-7 and V is TRBV5-5; 12 nucleotides align to TRBD2. The CDR3 length is 17 residues. After removal of 3 bases from V and 6 bases from J, the junction contained 13 bases not matched to a gene. The germline V gene has CDR1 SGHKS and CDR2 YYEKEE (reference sequence). In nucleotides, the CDR3 is TGTGCCAGCAGCTCTGAGAAGCCGGGACTAGCGGGTCGCGAGCAGTACTTC. Amino acids: CASSSEKPGLAGREQYF.

The chain couples TRBV7-2 to TRBJ2-4, with TRBD1 identical over 10 bases. The CDR3 consists of 15 residues. V trimming: 5 bases; J trimming: 2 bases; junction bases outside the gene matches: 3. Germline assignment: CDR1 SGHTA and CDR2 FQGNSA. The CDR3 region is CASSRDRGTKNIQYF. The CDR3, as DNA: TGTGCCAGCAGCCGGGACAGGGGAACCAAAAACATTCAGTACTTC.

V is TRBV18 and J is TRBJ2-1; 11 bases fit TRBD2. The CDR3 is 15 residues long. Germline CDR1 is KGHSH and CDR2 is LQKENI. V dropped 1 base and J dropped 14; count of bases not matched to a gene: 10. The CDR3 protein is CASSPLSTPGLAEFF. The CDR3 nucleotides read TGTGCCAGCTCACCACTAAGTACGCCGGGACTAGCGGAGTTCTTC.

The chain links TRBV29-1 to TRBJ1-1, with D perhaps TRBD1 (5 bases). This CDR3 has 17 amino acids. The V gene's germline CDR1 is SQVTM and CDR2 ANQGSEA. Trimming removed 0 bases at V and 2 bases at J, with 19 bases between. Written as DNA, the CDR3 is TGCAGCGTTGAAGATCTGGGCTCCCAGGGCACAAACACTGAAGCTTTCTTT. Translated, it gives CSVEDLGSQGTNTEAFF.

Only one count was recorded for this clone. This chain joins TRBV9 and TRBJ1-2; D is possibly TRBD1 (5 bases). This CDR3 region has 13 residues. Trimming cost V 7 bases and J 4 bases, with 14 bases left between them. The germline V gene encodes CDR1 SGDLS and CDR2 YYNGEE. CDR3 sequence (DNA): TGTGCCAGCGGGGCAACAGAGACCTATGGCTACACCTTC. Its protein product is CASGATETYGYTF. The variable domain in full, completed from reference TRBV9 and TRBJ1-2, reads DSGVTQTPKHLITATGQRVTLRCSPRSGDLSVYWYQQSLDQGLQFLIQYYNGEERAKGNILERFSAQQFPDLHSELNLSSLELGDSALYFCASGATETYGYTFGSGTRLTVV.

This chain joins TRBV19 and TRBJ2-3; 12 bases are shared with TRBD2. The J segment lost 14 bases and the V segment lost 5 bases, leaving 8 bases of the junction unmatched. The CDR3 runs 13 residues. CDR1 is LNHDA and CDR2 is SQIVND in the germline V gene (reference sequence). CDR3 DNA: TGTGCCAGTAGTTTGGCTAGCGGGGGGGTCAGGTATTTT. It specifies CASSLASGGVRYF.

This rearrangement joins TRBV19 to TRBJ2-3, with D unresolved. The CDR3 spans 14 residues. Germline V lookup: CDR1 LNHDA, CDR2 SQIVND (reference sequence). Trimming removed 3 bases at V and 3 bases at J, with 10 bases between. CDR3 sequence (DNA): TGTGCCAGTAGTATTATGGTTAGTACAGATACGCAGTATTTT. This sequence encodes CASSIMVSTDTQYF.

V usage is TRBV7-8 and J usage is TRBJ2-1; TRBD2 aligns across 11 bases. With V trimmed by 2 bases and J by 2 bases, 8 bases remained unmatched. CDR1 is SGHVS and CDR2 is FQNEAQ in the germline V gene. The length of the CDR3 is 18 residues. The chain's CDR3 is CASSLISGTSGPYNEQFF. DNA of the CDR3: TGTGCCAGCAGCTTAATTTCTGGGACTAGCGGACCCTACAATGAGCAGTTCTTC.

The chain combines TRBV7-8 with TRBJ1-1, with 7 nucleotides matching TRBD1. CDR1 and CDR2 (germline): SGHVS, FQNEAQ. CDR3 length equals 15 residues. Losses at the gene ends were 5 bases for V and 0 bases for J; bases not matched to a gene: 6. CDR3 in amino acids: CASSPWTGMNTEAFF. DNA of the CDR3: TGTGCCAGCAGCCCTTGGACAGGCATGAACACTGAAGCTTTCTTT.

The gene calls are TRBV13 and TRBJ2-3; 9 bases align to TRBD2. The V gene end was trimmed by 5 bases and the J gene end by 5 bases; junction bases not matched to a gene: 11. Germline CDR1 reads PRHDT; CDR2 reads FYEKMQ (reference sequence). The CDR3 runs to 16 residues. The CDR3 bases are TGTGCCAGCAGCCCTAGGGGGGCGGGAGGGCAAGATACGCAGTATTTT. Its protein product is CASSPRGAGGQDTQYF.